This T cell receptor (beta chain) was sequenced for a study of CD8 T cells in Susac syndrome. Overall study: Blood was drawn from patients with Susac syndrome. At that point, they were therapy-naive, on corticosteroids, or on intravenous immunoglobulin alone.

Study-wide results and caveats: In Susac patients, clonal expansion was not detected in CD4+ cells. Regarding the TCR sequencing and HLA analysis, the study admitted that a relatively small number of individuals were involved.

Reverse transcription used about 0.45 to 1 ug RNA and random hexamers. Amplification of TCR beta CDR3 spanned 54 Vbeta and 13 Jbeta via immunoSEQ multiplex PCR. Each CDR3 protein gets one entry after TCRdb re-called the immunoSEQ multiplex PCR reads with MiXCR. This sample has about 150,000 distinct CDR3 sequences; 95% occur once, and the top ten carry 0.15% to 0.2%. Notes on this clonotype: The target antigen is unknown.

Per the germline V gene, CDR1 is LGHDT and CDR2 is YNNKEL (reference sequence). This CDR3 contains 15 residues. Trimming removed 1 base from V and 3 bases from J, with 13 bases in between. What was sequenced was CD4+ T cells from PBMCs. The source is a human donor with Susac syndrome. This chain connects TRBV3-1 to TRBJ2-7, with D unclear. The CDR3: CASSQGASSVYEQYF. The CDR3 DNA follows: TGTGCCAGCAGCCAAGGAGCGTCTTCAGTCTACGAGCAGTACTTC.